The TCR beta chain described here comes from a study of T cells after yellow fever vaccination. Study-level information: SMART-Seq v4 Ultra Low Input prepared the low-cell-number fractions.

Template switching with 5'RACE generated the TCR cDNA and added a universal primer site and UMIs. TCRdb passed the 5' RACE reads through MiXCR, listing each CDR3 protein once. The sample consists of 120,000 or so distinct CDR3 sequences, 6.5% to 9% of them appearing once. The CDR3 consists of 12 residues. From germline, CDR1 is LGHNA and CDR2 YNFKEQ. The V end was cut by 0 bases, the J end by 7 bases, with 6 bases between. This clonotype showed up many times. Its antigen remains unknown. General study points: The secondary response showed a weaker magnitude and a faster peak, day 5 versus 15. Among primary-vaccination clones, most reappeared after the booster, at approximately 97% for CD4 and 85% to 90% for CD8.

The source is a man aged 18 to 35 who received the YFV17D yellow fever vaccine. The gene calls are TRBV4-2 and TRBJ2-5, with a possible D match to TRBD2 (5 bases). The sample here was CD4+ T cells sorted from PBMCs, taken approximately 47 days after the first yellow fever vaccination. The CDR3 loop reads CASSQDGRTQYF. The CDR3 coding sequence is TGTGCCAGCAGCCAAGATGGGAGGACCCAGTACTTC.